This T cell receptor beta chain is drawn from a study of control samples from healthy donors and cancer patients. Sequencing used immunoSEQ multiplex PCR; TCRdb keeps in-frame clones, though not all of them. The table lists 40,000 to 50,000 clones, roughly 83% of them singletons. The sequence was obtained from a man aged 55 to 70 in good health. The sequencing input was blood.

The CDR3 sequence is CASSYGQGAYGPQHF. The CDR3, as DNA: TGTGCCAGCAGTTACGGACAGGGGGCGTACGGGCCCCAGCATTTT. This chain joins TRBV5-6 and TRBJ1-5, with 11 bases that match TRBD1. The CDR3 length is 15 residues. The germline V gene has CDR1 SGHDT and CDR2 YYEEEE. J was trimmed by 9 bases and V by 5 bases; bases with no gene match: 10. The full variable domain, in which reference TRBV5-6 and TRBJ1-5 provide the parts outside the CDR3, is DAGVTQSPTHLIKTRGQQVTLRCSPKSGHDTVSWYQQALGQGPQFIFQYYEEEERQRGNFPDRFSGHQFPNYSSELNVNALLLGDSALYLCASSYGQGAYGPQHFGDGTRLSIL.